This T cell receptor (beta chain) originates from a study of regulatory T cells in long-lasting Graves disease (dated by TCRdb to about 2021). For the wider study: In the newly diagnosed Graves' disease group, patients had been taking antithyroid drugs for less than 3 months. The study was conducted in China and was registered as a clinical trial. Patients with persistent Graves' disease were compared with patients with newly diagnosed Graves' disease using TCR sequencing and RNA sequencing of peripheral blood. A total of some 35 samples underwent TCR sequencing, from about 13 patients with persistent Graves' disease and 20 or so patients with newly diagnosed Graves' disease.

The library came from multiplex PCR. TCRdb names Illumina HiSeq 4000 as the instrument used. CDR3 regions were amplified by Arm-PCR with iRepertoire HTBI primers to construct TCR beta libraries. Gel purification was performed on PCR products prior to sequencing. Per the authors' processing: A total of roughly 67 TRBV and 14 TRBJ segments were identified across samples and were used for gene usage analysis of CDR3 amino acid clonotypes. Filtered high-quality paired reads were merged into contigs using COPE and FqMerger. BLAST was used to align contigs to the IMGT TRBV, TRBD and TRBJ reference genes, and CDR3 was defined following IMGT. Any clonotype with a frequency above 0.1% was classified as a highly expanded clone. Repertoire diversity was measured by Shannon entropy, and V-J evenness by the Gini coefficient. A clonotype was considered public if more than one individual shared it. TCRdb redid the processing of the public reads, applying fastp at Q25 and MiXCR, and retained in-frame beta chains. Entries are consolidated by CDR3 protein sequence, retaining the most common genes and DNA. TCRdb assigned the V and J calls; the authors' analysis was not used. For this sample the table gives around 400,000 distinct CDR3 sequences, of which 15% to 17% were detected only once. The ten largest clones take up approximately 22% of the sample.

This clonotype was observed at least ten times. Its antigen has not been determined. One base away there is no much larger clone; base qualities are not given. Based on the germline V gene, the CDR1 and CDR2 sequences are SGHVS and FNYEAQ. The V and J ends are trimmed by 2 bases and 11 bases, leaving 13 bases between them. The CDR3, cysteine through phenylalanine, is 13 amino acids long. Only CDR3 DNA remains: 39 bases, in frame from the first base. According to the study, the label for this sample's time point signals: newly diagnosed GD, antithyroid drugs for less than 3 months. RNA was extracted from PBMCs in TRIzol for both TCR sequencing and RNA sequencing. The diagnosis of Graves' disease followed American Thyroid Association guidelines. Patients for the study were recruited at an endocrinology department in Xi'an, China. Each patient gave approximately 10 milliliters of peripheral blood, collected in an EDTA anticoagulant tube. Ficoll Paque Plus density gradient separation was used to isolate PBMCs, and no further T cell sorting was done. An Agilent 2100 Bioanalyzer and agarose gel were used to assess RNA quality, and a NanoDrop 2000 was used to measure RNA concentration.

Study-wide findings and limitations: Lower TCR Shannon entropy and fewer highly expanded clones were observed in persistent Graves' disease patients than in newly diagnosed patients, which suggested clonal expansion. TRBV28, TRBJ1-2 and TRBJ2-5 were preferentially used in persistent disease, while TRBV20-1 and TRBJ2-1 were favored in newly diagnosed disease. The authors noted that the small sample size was a limitation that may lower accuracy. More public clonotypes were shared among persistent patients (around 3,000) than among newly diagnosed patients (966). Peripheral blood alone was examined, since thyroid tissue, which constituted the primary lesion, could not be accessed. Only the TCR beta chain was sequenced and analyzed.

The material sequenced was peripheral blood mononuclear cells (PBMCs), taken at new diagnosis, from a patient treated with antithyroid drugs. The V gene is TRBV7-6 and the J gene is TRBJ2-1; tentative D gene TRBD1, with 6 bases matching. The receptor's source is a female donor with Graves disease. For the CDR3, the sequence is CASSLSAGTQQFF. The nucleotides read TGTGCCAGCAGCTTATCCGCCGGGACACAGCAGTTCTTC.